This passage covers 22 T cell receptor beta chains from one sample sequenced in a study of identical twins. One entry per CDR3 protein, called by TCRdb with MiXCR from the 5' RACE reads. Among 1.5 million to 2 million distinct CDR3 sequences listed, about 30% were seen once. Sequencing input: cord blood. Receptor source: a newborn girl in good health.

This clonotype occurred many times. The chain recombines TRBV27 with TRBJ1-6; D is perhaps TRBD1 (5 bases). V was clipped by 5 bases and J by 1 base, with 9 bases between them. CDR1 MNHEY and CDR2 SMNVEV come from the germline V gene (reference sequence). This CDR3 comprises 15 residues. CDR3 in DNA: TGTGCCAGCAGTCCGCAGGGTTCCTATAATTCACCCCTCCACTTT. Its protein is CASSPQGSYNSPLHF.

CDR3 sequence (DNA): TGCGCCAGCAGCTTGTCGCTAGCGGGAGTCGAGCAGTACTTC. It specifies CASSLSLAGVEQYF. The chain couples TRBV5-1 to TRBJ2-7, with TRBD2 identical over 10 bases. CDR1 SGHRS and CDR2 YFSETQ come from the germline V gene. Trimming took 1 base from V and 6 from J; bases not matched to a gene: 4. The CDR3 runs to 14 residues.

This clonotype was counted only a few times. The CDR3 protein is CSVEGDGNQPQHF. CDR3 nucleotide sequence: TGCAGCGTTGAGGGGGACGGCAATCAGCCCCAGCATTTT. The V call is TRBV29-1, the J call TRBJ1-5, with D possibly TRBD1 on 5 matching bases. V gave up 3 bases and J gave up 2 bases, with 8 bases separating them. This CDR3 comprises 13 residues. Germline CDR1 is SQVTM and CDR2 is ANQGSEA.

V is TRBV20-1 and J is TRBJ2-5, with TRBD1 matching 7 bases. This CDR3 comprises 14 residues. V was clipped by 6 bases and J by 2 bases; unmatched bases: 9. Per germline, CDR1 DFQATT and CDR2 SNEGSKA (reference sequence). The CDR3 spells CSAMTRQGQETQYF. CDR3 sequence (DNA): TGCAGTGCGATGACTCGACAGGGACAAGAGACCCAGTACTTC.

The genes are TRBV7-2 and TRBJ2-3; either TRBD1 or TRBD2 may supply D (6 bases each). The CDR3 is made up of 16 amino acids. Germline CDR1 and CDR2: SGHTA and FQGNSA. Deletions cut 3 bases from V and 0 bases from J, with 13 bases between. CDR3 sequence reads: CASSLHGGLSTDTQYF. In nucleotides, the CDR3 is TGTGCCAGCAGCTTGCATGGGGGGCTAAGCACAGATACGCAGTATTTT.

This clonotype came up a few times. DNA for the CDR3: TGTGCCACCAGCAAGGGAGCTTACAATGAGCAGTTCTTC. Its protein is CATSKGAYNEQFF. This chain connects TRBV15 to TRBJ2-1, with D perhaps TRBD2 (5 bases). The CDR3 is 13 amino acids. CDR1 and CDR2 (germline): LNHNV, YYDKDF (reference sequence). The ends were cut back, 4 bases at V and 4 bases at J, with 8 bases in the middle.

The chain links TRBV7-9 to TRBJ2-2; D possibly corresponds to TRBD1 (5 bases). V lost 5 bases and J 3 bases, leaving 10 bases between the germline ends. The CDR3 length is 14 residues. Per germline, CDR1 SEHNR and CDR2 FQNEAQ (reference sequence). CDR3: CASSGRDYTGELFF. DNA for the CDR3: TGTGCCAGCAGCGGCAGGGATTACACCGGGGAGCTGTTTTTT. The variable domain in full, with the rest retrieved from reference TRBV7-9 and TRBJ2-2, is DTGVSQNPRHKITKRGQNVTFRCDPISEHNRLYWYRQTLGQGPEFLTYFQNEAQLEKSRLLSDRFSAERPKGSFSTLEIQRTEQGDSAMYLCASSGRDYTGELFFGEGSRLTVL.

The chain is built from TRBV6-5 and TRBJ2-1; 9 nucleotides align to TRBD2. The CDR3 spans 18 residues. Germline CDR1 is MNHEY and CDR2 is SVGAGI. The V segment lost 2 bases and the J segment 0 bases; nucleotides outside the gene matches: 8. CDR3 amino acids: CASSYALAGWSSYNEQFF. The DNA of the CDR3 is TGTGCCAGCAGTTACGCCCTAGCGGGGTGGAGCTCCTACAATGAGCAGTTCTTC.

A few counts support this clonotype. The chain links TRBV20-1 to TRBJ2-7; the match to TRBD1 covers 8 bases. Germline V gene lookup returns CDR1 DFQATT and CDR2 SNEGSKA (reference sequence). J gave up 7 bases and V 0 bases, and 8 bases lay outside the gene matches. The CDR3 length is 14 residues. In DNA form, the CDR3 reads TGCAGTGCTAGAGATCCGACAGGGGTGAGAGAGCAGTACTTC. Its translation: CSARDPTGVREQYF.

This chain joins TRBV5-1 and TRBJ2-5; D call uncertain. Germline V gives CDR1 SGHRS, CDR2 YFSETQ. Deletions cut 0 bases from V and 4 bases from J, with 10 bases between. The CDR3 is 14 residues long. CDR3 region: CASSLDYQGETQYF. In DNA form, the CDR3 reads TGCGCCAGCAGCTTGGATTATCAAGGAGAGACCCAGTACTTC.

The chain couples TRBV11-1 to TRBJ1-1; D is possibly TRBD1 (5 bases). The germline V gene encodes CDR1 SGHAT and CDR2 FQDESV (reference sequence). The length of the CDR3 is 12 residues. The V and J ends lost 4 bases and 11 bases respectively, with 14 bases between them. The CDR3 spells CASSSLQGAAFF. The CDR3 DNA sequence: TGTGCCAGCAGCTCGCTCCAGGGTGCGGCTTTCTTT.

A remark on this clonotype: One base away lies a much larger clone, so this may be a sequencing read error. This rearrangement joins TRBV20-1 to TRBJ2-1; the D is unclear. The J call could be wrong; TRBJ2-7 is a better fit for the DNA end. The CDR3 runs 10 residues. Germline values: CDR1 DFQATT, CDR2 SNEGSKA (reference sequence). CDR3 region: CSATDNEQYF. For the CDR3, the DNA is TGCAGTGCTACAGACAATGAGCAGTACTTC.

This clonotype has a single count. This chain joins TRBV6-1 and TRBJ2-7; D is uncertain. Germline V gives CDR1 MNHNS, CDR2 SASEGT. Trimming pared 1 base from V and 3 bases from J, leaving 7 bases between. This CDR3 contains 13 residues. The CDR3 protein is CASSEGLNYEQYF. The CDR3 DNA is TGTGCCAGCAGTGAAGGACTGAACTACGAGCAGTACTTC.

V is TRBV6-4 and J is TRBJ1-1, with 7 bases fitting TRBD1. CDR3 length: 13 amino acids. V gave up 4 bases and J gave up 6 bases; unmatched junction bases: 5. Germline V gives CDR1 MRHNA, CDR2 SNTAGT. The CDR3 region is CASSALRGAEAFF. CDR3 in DNA: TGTGCCAGCAGTGCCCTCAGGGGGGCTGAAGCTTTCTTT.

The rearrangement uses TRBV2 and TRBJ2-2, with 12 bases matching TRBD2. Germline lookup yields CDR1 SNHLY and CDR2 FYNNEI. The CDR3 spans 16 residues. The junction had 6 bases not matched to a gene; V was cut back by 6 bases and J by 4 bases. CDR3 sequence: CASRPTSGGFTGELFF. CDR3 DNA sequence: TGTGCCAGCAGGCCGACTAGCGGGGGCTTCACCGGGGAGCTGTTTTTT.

This clonotype came up once. The CDR3 here is CSAGDFRRLGEQYF. The CDR3 DNA follows: TGCAGTGCCGGGGACTTTCGCAGGTTAGGTGAGCAGTACTTC. This chain links TRBV20-1 with TRBJ2-7; tentative D call: TRBD2 (6 bases). The germline CDR1 and CDR2 sequences are DFQATT and SNEGSKA (reference sequence). CDR3 length equals 14 residues. V lost 6 bases and J 7 bases, leaving 22 bases between the germline ends.

V is TRBV20-1 and J is TRBJ2-2, with TRBD1 matching 9 bases. The CDR3 totals 18 residues. The germline CDR1 and CDR2 sequences are DFQATT and SNEGSKA (reference sequence). V dropped 0 bases and J dropped 0; count of bases not matched to a gene: 8. This CDR3 is CSARDYFGDRANTGELFF. For the CDR3, the DNA is TGCAGTGCTAGAGATTATTTTGGGGACAGGGCGAACACCGGGGAGCTGTTTTTT.

The rearrangement joins TRBV12-3 or TRBV12-4 to TRBJ2-7; D unresolved. The J call is in doubt because the DNA end fits TRBJ2-5 better. The CDR3 contains 12 residues. This CDR3 reads CASSPQVETQYF. The DNA for the CDR3 is TGTGCCAGCAGCCCTCAGGTTGAGACCCAGTACTTC.

With respect to this clonotype: A read error may explain this, as a much larger clone is one base away. The conserved closing phenylalanine or tryptophan is absent in this CDR3, likely reflecting a read error. The rearrangement uses TRBV7-8 and TRBJ2-4; D unresolved. From germline, CDR1 is SGHVS and CDR2 FQNEAQ. This CDR3 contains 15 residues. V was pared by 5 bases and J by 0 bases, with 11 bases between. This CDR3 is CASSPGRLAKNIQYL. The DNA for the CDR3 is TGTGCCAGCAGCCCCGGACGGCTAGCCAAAAACATTCAGTACCTC.

This chain connects TRBV2 to TRBJ1-1; no firm D call. There are 12 residues in the CDR3. V was pared by 7 bases and J by 0 bases, with 6 bases between. CDR1 is SNHLY and CDR2 is FYNNEI in the germline V gene. The CDR3 DNA is TGTGCCAGCACCCGGATGAACACTGAAGCTTTCTTT. It translates to CASTRMNTEAFF.

The chain links TRBV13 to TRBJ2-5, with 8 positions matching TRBD2. CDR3 size: 18 residues. Germline loops: CDR1 PRHDT, CDR2 FYEKMQ (reference sequence). V lost 5 bases to trimming and J lost 11 bases; unmatched junction nucleotides: 25. The DNA for the CDR3 is TGTGCCAGCAGCCGACGCAATAGCGGGGTGCTGTCTAACAATGAGCAGTACTTC. It codes for CASSRRNSGVLSNNEQYF.

This chain joins TRBV27 and TRBJ2-1, with 7 bases that match TRBD1. V gave up 8 bases and J gave up 0 bases; unmatched junction bases: 10. Germline lookup yields CDR1 MNHEY and CDR2 SMNVEV (reference sequence). CDR3 size: 16 residues. In DNA, the CDR3 is TGTGCCAGCGCCTACAGGGGACCCCCCTCCTACAATGAGCAGTTCTTC. Translating gives CASAYRGPPSYNEQFF.